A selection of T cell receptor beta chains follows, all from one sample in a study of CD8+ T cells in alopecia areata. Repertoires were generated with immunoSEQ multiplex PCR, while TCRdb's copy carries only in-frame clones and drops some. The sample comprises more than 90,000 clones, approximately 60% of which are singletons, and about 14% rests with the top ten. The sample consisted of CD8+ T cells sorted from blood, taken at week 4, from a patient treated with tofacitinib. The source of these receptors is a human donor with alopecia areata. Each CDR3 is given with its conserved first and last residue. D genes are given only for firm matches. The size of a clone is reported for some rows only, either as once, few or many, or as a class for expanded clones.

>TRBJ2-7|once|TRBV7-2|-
CASSVAGGRYEQYF
TGTGCCAGCAGCGTCGCCGGGGGCCGGTACGAGCAGTACTTC
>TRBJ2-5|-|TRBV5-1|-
CASSPRMDSAQETQYF
TGCGCCAGCAGCCCCCGAATGGACAGCGCCCAAGAGACCCAGTACTTC
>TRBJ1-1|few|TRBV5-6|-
CASSTGVNTEAFF
TGTGCCAGCAGTACAGGAGTGAACACTGAAGCTTTCTTT
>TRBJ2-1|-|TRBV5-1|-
CASSLVTGAVSSYNEQFF
TGCGCCAGCAGCTTGGTTACGGGGGCCGTAAGCTCCTACAATGAGCAGTTCTTC
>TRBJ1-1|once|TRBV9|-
CASSASGLEAFF
TGTGCCAGCAGCGCCTCGGGGCTTGAAGCTTTCTTT
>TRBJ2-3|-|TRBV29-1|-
CSVEDYTDVGTDTQYF
TGCAGCGTTGAAGATTATACGGACGTGGGTACAGATACGCAGTATTTT
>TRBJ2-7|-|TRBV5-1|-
CASSLGTGHYEQYF
TGCGCCAGCAGCTTGGGAACAGGGCACTACGAGCAGTACTTC
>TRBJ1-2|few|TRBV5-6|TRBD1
CASSLYVTGPQYGYTF
TGTGCCAGCAGCTTGTATGTGACAGGGCCACAATATGGCTACACCTTC
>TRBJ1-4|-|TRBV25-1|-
CASSEGETSREKLFF
TGTGCCAGCAGTGAAGGGGAGACATCTCGGGAAAAACTGTTTTTT
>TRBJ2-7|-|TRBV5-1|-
CASSWTLSGTRYEQYF
TGCGCCAGCAGCTGGACACTATCCGGGACAAGGTACGAGCAGTACTTC
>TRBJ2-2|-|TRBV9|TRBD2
CASSGLAGGYANTGELFF
TGTGCCAGCAGCGGACTAGCGGGGGGCTACGCGAACACCGGGGAGCTGTTTTTT
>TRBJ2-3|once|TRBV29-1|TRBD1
CSVEGTGGPDTQYF
TGCAGCGTCGAGGGGACAGGGGGCCCAGATACGCAGTATTTT
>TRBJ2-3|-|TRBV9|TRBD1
CASSKYGTGGTDTQYF
TGTGCCAGCAGCAAATATGGGACAGGGGGGACAGATACGCAGTATTTT
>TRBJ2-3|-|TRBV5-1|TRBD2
CASRPGLAGGPLTDTQYF
TGCGCCAGCAGACCAGGACTAGCGGGAGGTCCGCTCACAGATACGCAGTATTTT
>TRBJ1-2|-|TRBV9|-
CASSGDRIYGYTF
TGTGCCAGCAGCGGCGACAGGATTTATGGCTACACCTTC
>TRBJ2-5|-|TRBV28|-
CASSKPRRQETQYF
TGTGCCAGCAGCAAGCCTAGGAGGCAAGAGACCCAGTACTTC
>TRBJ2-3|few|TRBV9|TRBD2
CASSDPQGTSGGRLDTQYF
TGTGCCAGCAGCGACCCCCAAGGCACTAGCGGGGGAAGATTAGATACGCAGTATTTT
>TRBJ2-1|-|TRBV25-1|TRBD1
CASSESTGGTYNEQFF
TGTGCCAGCAGTGAATCAACAGGGGGCACCTACAATGAGCAGTTCTTC
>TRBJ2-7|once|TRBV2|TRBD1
CAVQGADSYEQYF
TGTGCCGTACAGGGGGCGGACTCCTACGAGCAGTACTTC
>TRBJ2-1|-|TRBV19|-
CASSIARGLKFF
TGTGCCAGTAGTATAGCAAGGGGTTTAAAGTTCTTC
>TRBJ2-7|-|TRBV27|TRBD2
CASSLSLAGTYEQYF
TGTGCCAGCAGTTTGTCGCTAGCGGGAACTTACGAGCAGTACTTC
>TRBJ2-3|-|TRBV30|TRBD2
CAWSPGAGGFTDTQYF
TGTGCCTGGAGCCCTGGGGCGGGAGGGTTCACAGATACGCAGTATTTT
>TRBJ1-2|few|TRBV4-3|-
CASSQAVDSNYGYTF
TGCGCCAGCAGCCAAGCCGTCGACAGCAACTATGGCTACACCTTC
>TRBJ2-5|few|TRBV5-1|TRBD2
CASSLSSGDQETQYF
TGCGCCAGCAGCTTGAGTAGCGGGGACCAAGAGACCCAGTACTTC
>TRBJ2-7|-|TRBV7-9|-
CASGDGPLGNEQYF
TGTGCCAGCGGTGACGGCCCCCTGGGCAACGAGCAGTACTTC
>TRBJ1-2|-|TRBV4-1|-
CASSQAGQSYGYTF
TGCGCCAGCAGCCAGGCAGGACAAAGCTATGGCTACACCTTC
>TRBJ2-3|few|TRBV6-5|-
CASNPLGADTQYF
TGTGCCAGCAATCCGCTGGGGGCGGATACGCAGTATTTT
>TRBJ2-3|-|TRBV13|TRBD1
CASLIWTGGNTDTQYF
TGTGCCAGCCTCATCTGGACAGGGGGTAACACAGATACGCAGTATTTT
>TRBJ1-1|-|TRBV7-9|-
CASRGREAFF
TGTGCCAGCAGGGGGCGGGAGGCTTTCTTT
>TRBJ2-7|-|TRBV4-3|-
CASSQDSGTYEQYF
TGCGCCAGCAGCCAAGACTCGGGAACCTACGAGCAGTACTTC
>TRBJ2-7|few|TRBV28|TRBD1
CASRDRGYEQYF
TGTGCCAGCCGGGACAGGGGCTACGAGCAGTACTTC
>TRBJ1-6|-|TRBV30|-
CAWSIADNSPLHF
TGTGCCTGGAGTATCGCCGATAATTCACCCCTCCACTTT
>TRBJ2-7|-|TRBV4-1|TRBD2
CASSQGGTSGSYEQYF
TGCGCCAGCAGCCAAGGGGGAACTAGCGGGAGCTACGAGCAGTACTTC
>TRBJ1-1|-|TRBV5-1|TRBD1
CASSPGTAGTEAFF
TGCGCCAGCAGCCCCGGGACAGCGGGCACTGAAGCTTTCTTT
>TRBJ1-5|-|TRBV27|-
CASSPIPLGGLFNQPQHF
TGTGCCAGCAGTCCCATCCCCTTGGGGGGACTATTCAATCAGCCCCAGCATTTT
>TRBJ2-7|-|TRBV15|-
CATSRDRGYEQYF
TGTGCCACCAGCAGAGACAGGGGTTACGAGCAGTACTTC
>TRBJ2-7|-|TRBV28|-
CASSFRGILYEQYF
TGTGCCAGCAGTTTTAGGGGGATTCTATACGAGCAGTACTTC